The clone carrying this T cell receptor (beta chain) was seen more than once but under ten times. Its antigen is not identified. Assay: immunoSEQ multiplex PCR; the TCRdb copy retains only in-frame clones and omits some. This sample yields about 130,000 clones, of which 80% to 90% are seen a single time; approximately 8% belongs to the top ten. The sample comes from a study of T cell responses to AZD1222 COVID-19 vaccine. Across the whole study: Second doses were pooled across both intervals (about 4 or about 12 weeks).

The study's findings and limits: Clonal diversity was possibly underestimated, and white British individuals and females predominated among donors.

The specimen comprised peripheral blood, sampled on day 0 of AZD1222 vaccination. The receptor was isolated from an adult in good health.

CDR3 protein: CASSPGGRGGYTF. The CDR3 coding sequence is TGTGCCAGCAGTCCAGGGGGCAGGGGTGGCTACACCTTC. This chain uses TRBV28 with TRBJ1-2; 8 positions agree with TRBD1. The J segment lost 7 bases and the V segment lost 5 bases, leaving 6 bases of the junction unmatched. Germline-derived CDR1 and CDR2 are MDHEN and SYDVKM. The CDR3 spans 13 residues.